This T cell receptor beta chain was retrieved from a study of cytomegalovirus exposure and HLA in healthy donors. Study conclusions and caveats: A later analysis associated approximately 17,000 TCR beta sequences with HLA alleles at a 0.05 false discovery rate. A later analysis reportedly found that, within productive TCRs, an Asian-associated ancestry cluster had fewer N-insertions than the mean observed across the roughly 700 donors.

Comment on this clone: No antigen is known for it.

Germline trimming cut 2 bases from V and 0 bases from J; bases unmatched to any gene: 5. The CDR3 covers 16 residues. From germline, CDR1 is LNHDA and CDR2 SQIVND (reference sequence). Use of 60 Vbeta and 13 Jbeta primers characterized the PCR. Sequencing was performed with immunoSEQ multiplex PCR; in TCRdb, only in-frame clones are kept and a portion is missing. In all, the sample yields 120,000 to 150,000 clones. Sequencing input: PBMCs. This clonotype was obtained from a man aged 35-49 years in good health and CMV-seronegative. The V call is TRBV19, the J call TRBJ1-1, with 8 bases that match TRBD1. The CDR3 nucleotides read TGTGCCAGTAGTATAATAGGCAGGGGGCTGAACACTGAAGCTTTCTTT. Translating it yields CASSIIGRGLNTEAFF.